These T cell receptor beta chains were read from a single sample in a study of CD8 T cell repertoires and HIV-1 epitope variants. Repertoires were generated with immunoSEQ multiplex PCR, while TCRdb's copy carries only in-frame clones and drops some. Among 3,500 to 4,000 clones, 65% to 70% were seen once, and the ten largest hold about 43%. Their antigen targets remain unknown. Input material: cultured CD8+ T cells derived from PBMCs. The receptors originated from a male donor with HIV. The conserved cysteine and the conserved F or W are not part of the CDR3 here.

v_gene	CDR3aa
TRBV7-6	ASSLSVGTSTDTQY
TRBV19	ASSVTRDRIEKLF
TRBV10-1	ASNSKRATEAF
TRBV29-1	SVSLMNTEAF
TRBV4-1	ASSQGTSNEQY
TRBV4-3	ASSQDLSSGETQY
TRBV7-8	ASSPGLGGVGEAF
TRBV7-8	ASSLAGQGSYNEQF
TRBV27	ASSSGGGGTDTQY
TRBV15	ATSRPSAGAYEQY
TRBV25-1	ASSATTGEYSPLH
TRBV4-1	ASSRLQGEEAF
TRBV4-1	ASSQEGQRTDTQY
TRBV7-2	ASTDRGRTDTQY
TRBV28	ASSFSPGTSGRGGETQY
TRBV7-3	ASSSGPGQPQH
TRBV28	ASRDPKTGLIAHTEAF
TRBV2	ASNPGRTYEQY
TRBV10-3	AISVDSSYEQY
TRBV9	ASSVGQVSEAF
TRBV6-5	ASSYRSATNEKLF
TRBV29-1	SVTGTGYLEQY
TRBV4-3	ASSLGLAGAYEQY
TRBV5-6	ASSVTDTQY
TRBV14	ASSLSGEQY
TRBV20-1	SARQGVEQF
TRBV7-2	ASSLGGVIGNTIY
TRBV4-2	ASSQRRPGQGDEKLF
TRBV5-4	ASSLDRGSGELF
TRBV5-4	ASLDADNYGYT
TRBV6-5	ASSWEQYNSPLH